The 24 T cell receptor beta chains below were found in one sample sequenced in a study of CD8+CD57+ T cells in acquired aplastic anemia. The study profiled TCR beta VDJ and CDR3 using genomic DNA as template. TCRdb called the reads again in MiXCR, with one record for every CDR3 protein. The sample carries about 110,000 distinct CDR3 sequences, 40% to 60% recorded once. The sample consisted of sorted CD4+, CD8+, or CD8+CD57+ T cells (not recorded which) from PBMCs. The receptors derive from a human donor in good health, serving as a control.

This clonotype was seen only once. The chain has TRBV6-1 and TRBJ1-6, with D hard to call. The CDR3 length is 18 residues. The germline gives CDR1 MNHNS, CDR2 SASEGT. Between the trimmed V and J ends, which lost 6 bases and 0 bases, there was a span of 18 bases. Written as DNA, the CDR3 is TGTGCCAGCAGCCAATTTTCCGGGTCTAGCTCCTATAATTCACCCCTCCACTTT. Its translation: CASSQFSGSSSYNSPLHF.

J is TRBJ2-6 and V is TRBV2; tentative D call: TRBD1 (5 bases). The CDR3 runs 16 residues. With 4 bases removed from V and 0 bases from J, the gap between germline ends came to 10 bases. The germline V gene encodes CDR1 SNHLY and CDR2 FYNNEI. For the CDR3, the DNA is TGTGCCAGCAGTGTGGGGCAGACCTCTGGGGCCAACGTCCTGACTTTC. This sequence encodes CASSVGQTSGANVLTF.

This chain connects TRBV10-3 to TRBJ1-6; 10 nucleotides match TRBD1. CDR1 is ENHRY, CDR2 SYGVKD, per germline. Losses at the gene ends were 6 bases for V and 8 bases for J; bases not matched to a gene: 1. This CDR3 is 13 amino acids long. The CDR3 here is CAISGTGDSPLHF. The CDR3, as DNA: TGTGCCATCAGCGGGACAGGGGATTCACCCCTCCACTTT.

J is TRBJ1-5 and V is TRBV5-6; 11 bases line up with TRBD1. V was clipped by 4 bases and J by 3 bases; unmatched bases: 9. The CDR3 has 17 residues. CDR1 and CDR2 (germline): SGHDT, YYEEEE. CDR3 region: CASSATGTGGYNQPQHF. The CDR3 DNA sequence: TGTGCCAGCAGCGCGACCGGGACAGGGGGTTACAATCAGCCCCAGCATTTT.

This chain connects TRBV7-9 to TRBJ1-2, with 7 bases identical to TRBD1. The CDR3 contains 12 residues. The junction had 5 bases not matched to a gene; V was cut back by 8 bases and J by 5 bases. Germline loops: CDR1 SEHNR, CDR2 FQNEAQ (reference sequence). The CDR3 DNA reads TGTGCCAGCCGGGACAGCTTGTATGGCTACACCTTC. As protein: CASRDSLYGYTF. The full variable domain, with the rest looked up from reference TRBV7-9 and TRBJ1-2, is DTGVSQNPRHKITKRGQNVTFRCDPISEHNRLYWYRQTLGQGPEFLTYFQNEAQLEKSRLLSDRFSAERPKGSFSTLEIQRTEQGDSAMYLCASRDSLYGYTFGSGTRLTVV.

This clonotype has at least ten counts. This sequence joins TRBV25-1 and TRBJ2-7, with TRBD1 matching 12 bases. The V and J ends lost 4 bases and 2 bases, in that order; junction bases with no gene match: 3. Per germline, CDR1 MGHDK and CDR2 SYGVNS. The CDR3 has 15 residues. The CDR3 loop is CASSGGDRGPYEQYF. In nucleotides, the CDR3 is TGTGCCAGCAGTGGGGGGGACAGGGGGCCCTACGAGCAGTACTTC.

Many counts were recorded for this clonotype. J is TRBJ2-7 and V is TRBV25-1; 7 positions agree with TRBD1. The ends lost 6 bases at V and 3 bases at J; junction bases unmatched: 5. The CDR3 sequence is 13 residues long. Per germline, CDR1 MGHDK and CDR2 SYGVNS. CDR3 DNA: TGTGCCAGCAGCACCCGGGACAGCTACGAGCAGTACTTC. Its protein product is CASSTRDSYEQYF.

Notes on this clonotype: Lacking the conserved final phenylalanine or tryptophan, this CDR3 likely reflects a read error. The genes are TRBV24-1 and TRBJ1-1; D is undetermined. Between the trimmed V and J ends, which lost 0 bases and 11 bases, there was a span of 9 bases. The CDR3 runs to 12 residues. Germline V lookup: CDR1 KGHDR, CDR2 SFDVKD. CDR3 nucleotides: TGTGCCACCAGTGATTTGAAGGGAGTGGCTTTCTCT. It is translated as CATSDLKGVAFS.

At least ten counts were recorded for this clonotype. The chain employs TRBV9 and TRBJ2-5; 8 nucleotides match TRBD2. CDR1 is SGDLS and CDR2 is YYNGEE in the germline V gene. Losses at the gene ends were 1 base for V and 4 bases for J; bases not matched to a gene: 6. CDR3 length: 15 amino acids. The CDR3 region is CASSVSGGPSETQYF. The DNA for the CDR3 is TGTGCCAGCAGCGTATCGGGGGGGCCGTCAGAGACCCAGTACTTC.

The sample holds many counts of this clonotype. The chain links TRBV4-1 to TRBJ1-6, with D possibly being TRBD1 (5 bases). V lost 1 base and J lost 7, with 8 bases in between. The length of the CDR3 is 14 residues. Per germline, CDR1 MGHRA and CDR2 YSYEKL. CDR3 protein: CASSQAGDNSPLHF. CDR3 DNA: TGCGCCAGCAGCCAAGCTGGGGACAATTCACCCCTCCACTTT.

This clonotype was seen many times. The genes are TRBV5-4 and TRBJ1-1; 7 nucleotides agree with TRBD1. This CDR3 comprises 15 residues. Germline-derived CDR1 and CDR2 are SGHNT and YYREEE (reference sequence). V lost 3 bases to trimming and J lost 0 bases; unmatched junction nucleotides: 5. The CDR3 here is CASSSPGTVNTEAFF. In DNA form, the CDR3 reads TGTGCCAGCAGCTCGCCCGGGACAGTGAACACTGAAGCTTTCTTT. Using reference TRBV5-4 and TRBJ1-1 for the parts outside the CDR3, the full variable domain is ETGVTQSPTHLIKTRGQQVTLRCSSQSGHNTVSWYQQALGQGPQFIFQYYREEENGRGNFPPRFSGLQFPNYSSELNVNALELDDSALYLCASSSPGTVNTEAFFGQGTRLTVV.

At least ten counts were recorded for this clonotype. V gene TRBV25-1 combines with J gene TRBJ1-1, with 9 bases identical to TRBD1. Germline V gives CDR1 MGHDK, CDR2 SYGVNS. The CDR3 is made up of 15 amino acids. The V gene end was trimmed by 4 bases and the J gene end by 3 bases; junction bases not matched to a gene: 6. This chain's CDR3 is CASSVSGTGYTEAFF. The CDR3 bases are TGTGCCAGCAGTGTCTCCGGGACAGGGTACACTGAAGCTTTCTTT.

Only a few counts were recorded for this clonotype. This rearrangement joins TRBV7-9 to TRBJ1-6, with no clear D. Trimming took off 1 base at V and 9 bases at J, with 4 bases between the two ends. Germline CDR1 reads SEHNR; CDR2 reads FQNEAQ (reference sequence). There are 12 residues in the CDR3. The CDR3 nucleotides read TGTGCCAGCAGCTTAGATGTTTCACCCCTCCACTTT. Amino acids: CASSLDVSPLHF. The full variable domain, completed using reference TRBV7-9 and TRBJ1-6, is DTGVSQNPRHKITKRGQNVTFRCDPISEHNRLYWYRQTLGQGPEFLTYFQNEAQLEKSRLLSDRFSAERPKGSFSTLEIQRTEQGDSAMYLCASSLDVSPLHFGNGTRLTVT.

In this sample, this clonotype turned up once. The rearrangement links TRBV10-1 to TRBJ1-1; TRBD1 is a possible D gene (5 bases). The CDR3 contains 14 residues. Germline V gene data show CDR1 as WNHNN and CDR2 as SYGVQD (reference sequence). Trimming shortened V by 3 bases and J by 0 bases, and 8 bases separated the two germline ends. The CDR3 spells CASSDRAVNTEAFF. Written as DNA, the CDR3 is TGCGCCAGCAGTGACAGGGCCGTGAACACTGAAGCTTTCTTT.

The chain carries TRBV25-1 and TRBJ2-1; 8 bases fit TRBD1. CDR3 length: 16 amino acids. The V gene end was trimmed by 5 bases and the J gene end by 9 bases; junction bases not matched to a gene: 15. Germline lookup yields CDR1 MGHDK and CDR2 SYGVNS. The CDR3 here is CASSPTIQGARGEQFF. CDR3 sequence (DNA): TGTGCCAGCAGTCCCACCATTCAGGGGGCGCGAGGTGAGCAGTTCTTC. The complete variable domain, with remaining parts taken from reference TRBV25-1 and TRBJ2-1, reads EADIYQTPRYLVIGTGKKITLECSQTMGHDKMYWYQQDPGMELHLIHYSYGVNSTEKGDLSSESTVSRIRTEHFPLTLESARPSHTSQYLCASSPTIQGARGEQFFGPGTRLTVL.

Of note for this clonotype: Its ends do not fully match the called genes, so a read error is possible. The chain links TRBV10-3 to TRBJ2-3; 10 bases are a match to TRBD1. The CDR3 is 15 residues long. Looked up from germline, CDR1 is ENHRY and CDR2 is SYGVKD. The CDR3 sequence: CAISGGDRGTGTQYF. The CDR3 bases are TGTGCCATCAGTGGAGGGGACAGGGGCACAGGTACGCAGTATTTT.

This clonotype was observed a few times. CDR3 nucleotides: TGTGCCAGCAGCCCTTTTTCTTCCGGGACAGGGTATGGCTACACCTTC. It specifies CASSPFSSGTGYGYTF. The rearrangement joins TRBV4-2 to TRBJ1-2; 9 nucleotides match TRBD1. The CDR3 length is 16 residues. Trimming at V came to 4 bases and at J to 5 bases, leaving 11 bases not matched to a gene. CDR1 and CDR2 (germline): LGHNA, YNFKEQ.

This clonotype was counted at least ten times. The V and J genes are TRBV19 and TRBJ1-1; no clear D. The germline V and J ends were trimmed by 3 bases and 1 base, with 12 bases remaining between them. Germline V gene sequence: CDR1 LNHDA, CDR2 SQIVND (reference sequence). The CDR3 is 15 residues long. The CDR3 DNA follows: TGTGCCAGTAGTATCGGCCCCGGAGGGAACACTGAAGCTTTCTTT. Translation: CASSIGPGGNTEAFF. The variable domain in full, completed from reference TRBV19 and TRBJ1-1, reads DGGITQSPKYLFRKEGQNVTLSCEQNLNHDAMYWYRQDPGQGLRLIYYSQIVNDFQKGDIAEGYSVSREKKESFPLTVTSAQKNPTAFYLCASSIGPGGNTEAFFGQGTRLTVV.

This clonotype was found a few times. The chain links TRBV5-4 to TRBJ2-5; no clear D. The CDR3 extends over 13 amino acids. Germline loops: CDR1 SGHNT, CDR2 YYREEE (reference sequence). Deletions cut 4 bases from V and 5 bases from J, with 12 bases between. The CDR3 coding sequence is TGTGCCAGCAGCGAAGGGCTGGTCGAGACCCAGTACTTC. Its protein is CASSEGLVETQYF.

On this clonotype: The conserved phenylalanine or tryptophan is not found at the CDR3 terminus, so this likely reflects a read error. The rearrangement links TRBV7-2 to TRBJ2-5; D possibly corresponds to TRBD2 (6 bases). Between the trimmed V and J ends, which lost 3 bases and 1 base, there was a span of 9 bases. The germline V gene has CDR1 SGHTA and CDR2 FQGNSA. This CDR3 comprises 14 residues. The CDR3 protein is CASSFRDSQETQYS. The CDR3 coding sequence is TGTGCCAGCAGCTTCCGGGACTCCCAAGAGACCCAGTACTCC.

The chain carries TRBV9 and TRBJ2-1, with TRBD2 matching over 11 bases. V gave up 4 bases and J gave up 8 bases; unmatched junction bases: 5. The germline V gene has CDR1 SGDLS and CDR2 YYNGEE. This CDR3 is 14 amino acids long. The CDR3 spells CASSHSGGVDEQFF. In DNA form, the CDR3 reads TGTGCCAGCAGCCATAGCGGGGGGGTCGATGAGCAGTTCTTC.

This clonotype appeared many times. The rearrangement joins TRBV29-1 to TRBJ1-2, with D hard to call. Trimming took 8 bases from V and 0 from J, leaving 7 bases between them. Germline CDR1 and CDR2: SQVTM and ANQGSEA. This CDR3 comprises 11 residues. CDR3: CSFQSNYGYTF. CDR3 bases: TGCAGCTTTCAGTCTAACTATGGCTACACCTTC. The variable domain in full, with the rest retrieved from reference TRBV29-1 and TRBJ1-2, is SAVISQKPSRDICQRGTSLTIQCQVDSQVTMMFWYRQQPGQSLTLIATANQGSEATYESGFVIDKFPISRPNLTFSTLTVSNMSPEDSSIYLCSFQSNYGYTFGSGTRLTVV.

This clonotype appeared once. With a much larger clone just one base away, this may be a read error. The chain is built from TRBV9 and TRBJ1-1, with D perhaps TRBD1 (6 bases). The CDR3 totals 19 residues. Trimming stripped 0 bases from V and 1 base from J, with 22 bases between. Germline CDR1 and CDR2: SGDLS and YYNGEE. Written as DNA, the CDR3 is TGTGCCAGCAGCGTAGCTCCTAAAGGGGGGGCTGGCGCGAACACTGAAGCTTTCTTT. Translation: CASSVAPKGGAGANTEAFF.

The CDR3 protein is CSDMGLAGVGPYNEQFF. The CDR3 DNA is TGCAGCGATATGGGACTAGCGGGAGTTGGCCCCTACAATGAGCAGTTCTTC. The rearrangement uses TRBV29-1 and TRBJ2-1; 14 nucleotides line up with TRBD2. CDR1 and CDR2 (germline): SQVTM, ANQGSEA. Trimming cost V 7 bases and J 2 bases; bases outside gene matches: 10. The CDR3 runs to 17 residues.